The 20 T cell receptor beta chains presented below share a single source sample, sequenced in a study of metastatic and nonmetastatic thyroid tumors. Treatment of any kind had been given to no patient before thyroid surgery. TCRdb re-clonotyped the PCR reads through MiXCR. This table holds 15,000 to 20,000 clones, around 16% found once. Sequencing was carried out using blood. These receptors were collected from a female donor with papillary thyroid cancer or a benign thyroid nodule (not recorded which). Some clones in this sample may be carry-over from other donors' samples.

Ten or more counts support this clone. The chain joins TRBV4-1 to TRBJ2-3; a weak D match, TRBD1 (6 bases). CDR1 MGHRA and CDR2 YSYEKL come from the germline V gene. V lost 4 bases and J 3 bases, leaving 14 bases between the germline ends. The CDR3 covers 15 residues. The chain's CDR3 is CASSPLGQGTDTQYF. The CDR3 region has the DNA TGCGCCAGCAGCCCCCTTGGGCAGGGGACAGATACGCAGTATTTT.

This clone was detected many times. The chain uses TRBV10-3 and TRBJ2-7, with D possibly matching TRBD1 (6 bases). In germline, CDR1 is ENHRY, CDR2 SYGVKD. This CDR3 contains 14 residues. Between the trimmed V and J ends, which lost 6 bases and 0 bases, there was a span of 12 bases. The CDR3 is CAISTGKTSYEQYF. Written as DNA, the CDR3 is TGTGCCATCAGCACAGGGAAAACCTCCTACGAGCAGTACTTC.

This clone appeared many times. The same CDR3 arises from other DNA sequences in this sample as well. This chain connects TRBV28 to TRBJ1-1, with D perhaps TRBD1 (5 bases). This CDR3 spans 15 amino acids. CDR1 is MDHEN, CDR2 SYDVKM, per germline. The V end was cut by 6 bases, the J end by 4 bases, with 18 bases between. CDR3 in DNA: TGTGCCAGCAGCGCGAGCAAGGGGTTGGGCACTGAAGCTTTCTTT. Translated, it gives CASSASKGLGTEAFF.

By sample share, this clone is medium-sized (0.01 to 0.1%). The rearrangement joins TRBV6-2 or TRBV6-3 to TRBJ1-1, with D hard to call. This CDR3 spans 13 amino acids. The V end lost 6 bases, the J end lost 3 bases, and 11 bases lay between the germline ends. Germline assignment: CDR1 MNHEY and CDR2 SVGEGT. The CDR3 nucleotides read TGTGCCAGCAGCCCCAACGGGTACACTGAAGCTTTCTTT. Encoded protein: CASSPNGYTEAFF.

Notes on this clone: This sequence may be a read error, since a much larger clone differs from it by one base. This rearrangement joins TRBV5-6 to TRBJ1-1, with 8 bases that match TRBD1. Losses at the gene ends were 3 bases for V and 11 bases for J; bases not matched to a gene: 9. This CDR3 has 13 amino acids. In germline, CDR1 is SGHDT, CDR2 YYEEEE. CDR3 sequence (DNA): TGTGCCAGCAGCTACTCAAGACAGGGGTACGCTTTCTTT. Amino acid sequence: CASSYSRQGYAFF.

This chain joins TRBV6-2 or TRBV6-3 and TRBJ2-2; D may be TRBD1 (6 bases). Between the trimmed V and J ends, which lost 4 bases and 5 bases, there was a span of 14 bases. The CDR3 length is 15 residues. CDR1 is MNHEY, CDR2 SVGEGT, per germline. The CDR3 region has the DNA TGTGCCAGCAGTTTAGATGGGCAGGGGACCGGGGAGCTGTTTTTT. Amino acid sequence: CASSLDGQGTGELFF.

This clone was seen many times. The gene calls are TRBV5-5 and TRBJ2-6; tentative D call: TRBD2 (7 bases). The CDR3 runs 15 residues. In germline, CDR1 is SGHKS, CDR2 YYEKEE (reference sequence). The V end was cut by 4 bases, the J end by 4 bases, with 12 bases between. The CDR3 region is CASSPGGRGANVLTF. In DNA, the CDR3 is TGTGCCAGCAGCCCGGGGGGCAGGGGGGCCAACGTCCTGACTTTC.

The J gene is TRBJ1-5, the V gene TRBV27, with D unresolved. V was clipped by 6 bases and J by 7 bases, with 16 bases between them. This CDR3 spans 14 amino acids. Germline CDR1 reads MNHEY; CDR2 reads SMNVEV (reference sequence). DNA of the CDR3: TGTGCCAGCAGCTCCCCCATGCGAGGACAGCCCCAGCATTTT. This codes for CASSSPMRGQPQHF.

This clone was counted at least ten times. The chain has TRBV18 and TRBJ2-5; D uncertain. CDR3 size: 12 residues. Trimming shortened V by 4 bases and J by 4 bases, and 7 bases separated the two germline ends. Germline CDR1 and CDR2: KGHSH and LQKENI. CDR3 in amino acids: CASSLDLETQYF. The CDR3 nucleotides read TGTGCCAGCTCACTAGATCTAGAGACCCAGTACTTC.

This clone was seen ten or more times. A read error is likely, as this CDR3 ends without the conserved phenylalanine or tryptophan. The chain carries TRBV28 and TRBJ2-7; D is unresolved. Trimming left V 5 bases short and J 3 bases short, with 11 bases between. Germline values: CDR1 MDHEN, CDR2 SYDVKM. This CDR3 comprises 13 residues. The CDR3 sequence is CASSELPHYEQYL. CDR3 DNA sequence: TGTGCCAGCAGTGAACTACCCCACTACGAGCAGTACCTC.

At least ten counts were recorded for this clone. The chain links TRBV29-1 to TRBJ2-1; D is undetermined. V was clipped by 0 bases and J by 5 bases, with 11 bases between them. The CDR3 has 14 residues. Germline-derived CDR1 and CDR2 are SQVTM and ANQGSEA. CDR3 residues: CSVEELAVNNEQFF. The CDR3, as DNA: TGCAGCGTTGAAGAGCTGGCGGTAAACAATGAGCAGTTCTTC.

By frequency in the sample, this clone is medium-sized. The chain links TRBV6-4 to TRBJ2-1; the D gene is possibly TRBD2 (5 bases). The V gene's germline CDR1 is MRHNA and CDR2 SNTAGT. V was cut by 1 base and J by 9 bases, with 13 bases left in between. The CDR3 spans 14 residues. CDR3 protein: CASSDLEGASEQFF. The CDR3 DNA reads as TGTGCCAGCAGTGACTTAGAGGGAGCATCTGAGCAGTTCTTC.

In this sample, this clone turned up many times. The V gene is TRBV2, the J gene TRBJ2-3; TRBD1 agrees at 7 bases. Germline CDR1 SNHLY, CDR2 FYNNEI. CDR3 length: 17 amino acids. J lost 2 bases, V lost 7 bases, and 15 bases had no gene match. CDR3 residues: CASTAGGTGAITDTQYF. CDR3 nucleotide sequence: TGTGCCAGCACAGCCGGCGGCACAGGGGCAATCACAGATACGCAGTATTTT.

This chain connects TRBV5-1 to TRBJ2-7, with 7 bases lining up with TRBD2. Losses at the gene ends were 2 bases for V and 1 base for J; bases not matched to a gene: 12. The CDR3 contains 17 residues. Germline CDR1 and CDR2: SGHRS and YFSETQ. Here the CDR3 reads CASSFSPGGTQSYEQYF. CDR3 nucleotides: TGCGCCAGCAGCTTTTCGCCCGGGGGGACCCAATCCTACGAGCAGTACTTC.

This clone occurred a few times. This chain links TRBV11-2 with TRBJ2-7; D is perhaps TRBD2 (6 bases). Per the germline V gene, CDR1 is SGHAT and CDR2 is FQNNGV. This CDR3 has 17 amino acids. Trimming left V 1 base short and J 2 bases short, with 18 bases between. This CDR3 reads CASSLVGRGRIPYEQYF. CDR3 DNA: TGTGCCAGCAGCTTAGTAGGACGGGGGAGGATCCCCTACGAGCAGTACTTC.

Many counts were recorded for this clone. The chain has TRBV11-1 and TRBJ2-2, with D possibly matching TRBD2 (6 bases). CDR3 size: 18 residues. CDR1 is SGHAT and CDR2 is FQDESV in the germline V gene (reference sequence). The V end was cut by 2 bases, the J end by 2 bases, with 18 bases between. For the CDR3, the DNA is TGTGCCAGCAGCTTAAGTATAGTAGCGGACCGAAACACCGGGGAGCTGTTTTTT. Its protein is CASSLSIVADRNTGELFF.

In its sample, this clone was seen a few times. This rearrangement joins TRBV20-1 to TRBJ2-2; no reliable D call. Germline V gene sequence: CDR1 DFQATT, CDR2 SNEGSKA (reference sequence). V shed 4 bases and J shed 4 bases, with 13 bases lying between them. CDR3 size: 14 residues. CDR3 coding DNA: TGCAGTGCTACCCGTAGGGTGGGCACCGGGGAGCTGTTTTTT. Translated, it gives CSATRRVGTGELFF.

This clone was recorded at least ten times. V is TRBV11-2 and J is TRBJ1-5; no definite D call. The V end lost 2 bases, the J end lost 0 bases, and 5 bases lay between the germline ends. Germline-derived CDR1 and CDR2 are SGHAT and FQNNGV. This CDR3 contains 14 residues. The CDR3 coding sequence is TGTGCCAGCAGCTTAAGCAATAGCAATCAGCCCCAGCATTTT. Protein: CASSLSNSNQPQHF.

Relative to its sample, this clone is medium-sized. The J gene is TRBJ2-1, the V gene TRBV6-1; unclear D gene. Germline V lookup: CDR1 MNHNS, CDR2 SASEGT. The V gene lost 4 bases and the J gene lost 7 bases, with 5 bases spanning the gap. The CDR3 loop spans 11 amino acids. CDR3 bases: TGTGCCAGCAGTGTATTTAATGAGCAGTTCTTC. This sequence encodes CASSVFNEQFF.

In this sample, this clone turned up a few times. The rearrangement joins TRBV24-1 to TRBJ2-3; D is perhaps TRBD2 (6 bases). The CDR3 length is 11 residues. Trimming stripped 9 bases from V and 5 bases from J, with 8 bases between. Per the germline V gene, CDR1 is KGHDR and CDR2 is SFDVKD. CDR3 amino acids: CATAAGDTQYF. The CDR3 coding sequence is TGTGCCACCGCAGCGGGAGATACGCAGTATTTT.